Each of the 7 T cell receptor beta chains below was sequenced from the same sample in a study of blood T cells in healthy people across ages. A second PCR of roughly 6 to 12 cycles used a sample-barcoded 5' primer and a J-beta primer mix. Via MiXCR, TCRdb re-called the 5' RACE reads, giving one row per CDR3 protein. Here the sample spans about a million distinct CDR3 sequences, roughly 51% being singletons. Sample: blood. Every receptor here comes from a woman aged 55-70 years in good health.

The chain joins TRBV6-1 to TRBJ2-7; no definite D call. The CDR3 runs to 13 residues. V was pared by 2 bases and J by 6 bases, with 11 bases between. Germline assignment: CDR1 MNHNS and CDR2 SASEGT. This chain's CDR3 is CASSEYRDLEQYF. CDR3 DNA: TGTGCCAGCAGTGAATATAGGGATCTCGAGCAGTACTTC.

The chain combines TRBV12-3 or TRBV12-4 with TRBJ1-2; TRBD1 might be the D (6 bases). The CDR3 runs to 13 residues. The V end was cut by 3 bases, the J end by 4 bases, with 9 bases between. CDR3: CASSFAGVYGYTF. CDR3 bases: TGTGCCAGCAGTTTTGCAGGGGTCTATGGCTACACCTTC.

This chain connects TRBV20-1 to TRBJ2-2, with 7 nucleotides matching TRBD2. The ends lost 6 bases at V and 0 bases at J; junction bases unmatched: 7. The CDR3 loop spans 15 amino acids. Looked up from germline, CDR1 is DFQATT and CDR2 is SNEGSKA (reference sequence). The CDR3 region has the DNA TGCAGTGCCATCCGGGACTACCCGAACACCGGGGAGCTGTTTTTT. Protein sequence: CSAIRDYPNTGELFF.

The J gene is TRBJ2-7, the V gene TRBV5-1, with 7 bases fitting TRBD1. The germline V gene encodes CDR1 SGHRS and CDR2 YFSETQ. Germline trimming cut 4 bases from V and 6 bases from J; bases unmatched to any gene: 13. CDR3 length: 15 residues. The CDR3 DNA is TGCGCCAGCAGCCCGACTCAGGGGGATGAGCGCGAGCAGTACTTC. Translated, it gives CASSPTQGDEREQYF.

In its sample, this clonotype was seen a few times. The rearrangement uses TRBV10-3 and TRBJ2-7; 8 bases match TRBD2. V gave up 4 bases and J gave up 4 bases; unmatched junction bases: 9. The CDR3 is 15 amino acids. Germline-derived CDR1 and CDR2 are ENHRY and SYGVKD. In DNA, the CDR3 is TGTGCCATCAGTGGGGGGCCTGGGACTAGTTACGAGCAGTACTTC. As protein: CAISGGPGTSYEQYF.

This clonotype was counted between two and nine times. The chain uses TRBV20-1 and TRBJ2-7; tentative D call: TRBD1 (6 bases). Trimming pared 8 bases from V and 3 bases from J, leaving 14 bases between. The CDR3 is 12 residues long. CDR1 and CDR2 from the germline V gene are DFQATT and SNEGSKA (reference sequence). In DNA form, the CDR3 reads TGCAGTCTCCAAACGGACAGCTACGAGCAGTACTTC. Amino acids: CSLQTDSYEQYF.

At least ten counts were recorded for this clonotype. V gene TRBV6-5 combines with J gene TRBJ2-5; 8 nucleotides line up with TRBD2. CDR1 is MNHEY and CDR2 is SVGAGI in the germline V gene. Trimming took 6 bases from V and 1 from J; bases not matched to a gene: 4. The CDR3 consists of 14 residues. The CDR3 region is CASSRGGSQETQYF. The CDR3 nucleotides are TGTGCCAGCAGCCGGGGGGGGTCCCAAGAGACCCAGTACTTC.